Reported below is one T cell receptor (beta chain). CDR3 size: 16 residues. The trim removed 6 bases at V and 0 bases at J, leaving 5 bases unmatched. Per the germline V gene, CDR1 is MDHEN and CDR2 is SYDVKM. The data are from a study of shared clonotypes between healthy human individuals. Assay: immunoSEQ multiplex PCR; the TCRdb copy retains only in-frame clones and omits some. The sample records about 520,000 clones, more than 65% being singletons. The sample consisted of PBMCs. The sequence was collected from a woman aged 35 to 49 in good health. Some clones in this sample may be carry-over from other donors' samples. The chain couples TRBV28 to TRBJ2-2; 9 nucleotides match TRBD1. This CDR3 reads CASSPRDRANTGELFF. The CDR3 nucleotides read TGTGCCAGCAGCCCCAGGGACAGGGCGAACACCGGGGAGCTGTTTTTT.